A selection of T cell receptor beta chains follows, all from one sample in a study of T cell repertoires in cytomegalovirus infection. TCRdb reprocessed the reads with MiXCR, giving one entry per CDR3 protein. This sample has 150,000 to 200,000 distinct CDR3 sequences, with less than 25% found just once. Antigen specificity for these receptors is unknown. The specimen was CD8+ T cells from cultured PBMCs, collected from culture after CMV antigen stimulation. The receptors stem from a human donor in good health (CMV status not recorded). Some clones in this sample may be carry-over from other donors' samples. CDR3s include the opening cysteine and the closing phenylalanine or tryptophan. Each record gives: V gene, clone size, CDR3 protein. Clone size is stated in some rows and not others, as once, few, many or a class when expanded.

>TRBV27|few
CASSVTGNTEAFF
>TRBV4-1|once
CASSQGGPNEQFF
>TRBV7-6|-
CASTDVGYEQYF
>TRBV6-1|few
CASSEAGYRGSNQPQHF
>TRBV15|few
CATSRDEGAEETQYF
>TRBV7-2|few
CASSPRWQYNTEAFF
>TRBV6-1|-
CASSEATASYSNQPQHF
>TRBV6-2/TRBV6-3|-
CATSQDRRNQPQHF
>TRBV7-2|-
CASSLGTASSTDTQYF
>TRBV4-1|few
CASSQGLAGAYEQYF
>TRBV27|-
CASTPTSGALSTDTQYF
>TRBV12-3/TRBV12-4|-
CASSFYREDYGYTF
>TRBV12-3/TRBV12-4|-
CASSPNRVNTEAFF
>TRBV5-1|-
CASSFLQVGGAENIQYF
>TRBV7-2|-
CASSPDVLPARTDTQYF
>TRBV12-5|few
CASALLRSLDSNQPQHF
>TRBV7-8|few
CASSQPGPGLGYEQYF
>TRBV19|-
CASLGVMGTSYEQYF